The source of this T cell receptor beta chain is a study of CD8 T cells in Susac syndrome. Deletions cut 2 bases from V and 2 bases from J, with 10 bases between. The CDR3 sequence is 14 residues long. From germline, CDR1 is MNHEY and CDR2 SVGEGT. The CD8+ and CD4+ T cells were negatively isolated, with the TEMRA cells enriched by FACS. Reverse transcription of roughly 0.5 to 1 ug RNA was carried out with random hexamers. TCRdb processed the immunoSEQ multiplex PCR reads anew with MiXCR; each CDR3 protein has one entry. This table has some 99,000 distinct CDR3 sequences, roughly 95% appearing once. The TCR originated in a human donor in good health. The sequenced sample was CD4+ T cells from PBMCs. The chain employs TRBV6-2 or TRBV6-3 and TRBJ2-7; D might be TRBD1 (5 bases). The CDR3 region is CASSYGYRTYEQYF. The CDR3 DNA reads as TGTGCCAGCAGTTACGGTTACAGGACCTACGAGCAGTACTTC.